The source of this TCR beta chain is a study of shared clonotypes between healthy human individuals (dated by TCRdb to 2019 to 2021). The study in broad terms: Three men and two women, aged 18 to 49 years, made up the cohort. Blood TCR repertoires of about 5 healthy adults were deeply sequenced to estimate repertoire size and the extent of clonotype sharing between individuals. Per donor, three plates each were used for CD4 naive and CD4 memory, two for CD8 naive, and one for CD8 memory. To increase sequencing depth and limit assay-specific biases, TCR repertoire library preparation and sequencing were carried out by different laboratories using diverse techniques. Leukapheresis yielded between about 0.9 and 9.5 billion PBMCs per donor.

V sheds 3 bases and J sheds 11 bases, leaving 14 bases between their ends. The germline V gene specifies SQVTM as CDR1 and ANQGSEA as CDR2. Taken from cysteine to phenylalanine, the CDR3 has 11 residues. Only the CDR3 DNA is retained, 33 bases long and in frame from the first base. TCR CDR3 regions were amplified from genomic DNA by multiplex PCR using the deep immunoSEQ assay. For each cell subset, the extracted genomic DNA was distributed evenly across all wells of several immunoSEQ 96-well plates, and each plate served as one replicate. For sorted subsets, 200 to 250 ng genomic DNA, equal to tens of thousands of T cell genomes, was loaded into each replicate PCR. Purified libraries were measured with a Qubit 3.0 fluorometer, size-checked on a Bioanalyzer 2100, and measured again with the KAPA Library Quantification kit. Every immunoSEQ 96-well plate was sequenced on a separate single-read 150-cycle Illumina NextSeq 550 flow cell. In the original analysis: The immunoSEQ output contained only junctional sequences without quality scores, so filtering could not match that applied to full-length reads. To assign V/J genes and CDR3, sequences were annotated using PyIR, a Python wrapper for IgBLAST v1.9, with IMGT germline references. Reads were filtered out if the reads had weak V/J assignments (E-value above 1e-6), no CDR3, stop codons, out-of-frame junctions, or ambiguous translated residues. V3J clonotypes were defined as sequences sharing the same inferred V gene, J gene, and CDR3 amino acid sequence. To compute the percentage overlap between repertoires, the number of shared unique clonotypes was divided by the size of the smaller repertoire. Richness of each repertoire was evaluated using RTK rarefaction, the Chao1 estimator, and Recon v2.1 estimates of unobserved clonotypes. OLGA was used to compute generation probabilities for all TCRbeta clonotypes that the gDNA method yielded from a few donors. Sourced from immuneACCESS, this table was stored by TCRdb with only in-frame sequences that have V and J called. A share of the clones is absent; for the studies checked, an unresolved V gene accounts for under half, and the remainder has no known explanation. Clone size and the V and J calls come from that table; the DNA yielded D and trimming. The sample table holds over a million clones, of which around 98.5% were seen once. Approximately 0.4% of the sample goes to the ten largest clones.

The paper's findings and limits, for the study overall: Sampling was restricted to blood, and TCR repertoires in tissues likely differ from the TCR repertoires found in blood. Compared with non-shared clonotypes, clonotypes shared by all four sorted-subset donors had higher generation probabilities. The genetic and exposure-history diversity represented was limited by the small number of donors. Naive subsets generally had larger estimated clonotype richness than memory subsets. Pairwise subsampling led to the expectation that sequencing depth would affect the degree of clonotype sharing among donors. Rarefaction of sorted-subset datasets indicated incomplete sequencing despite the large sequencing depth. When a handful of donors were compared, the shared fraction of clonotypes was about 5% for naive CD4, over 3% for naive CD8, 2.3% for memory CD4, and less than 0.5% for memory CD8.

The donors were healthy, HIV-negative adults who had no recently reported acute infections or vaccinations. Only Caucasian adults living in Nashville, Tennessee, USA were represented among the donors. Magnetic negative selection was used to enrich CD4+ T cells, after which naive cells were positively selected on CD45RA and the negative fraction became the memory subset. Blood was obtained by leukapheresis, after which PBMCs were separated by Ficoll-Histopaque density gradient centrifugation and cryopreserved in liquid nitrogen vapor phase. Purity and quantity of every magnetically sorted T cell population were checked by analytical flow cytometry. Each sorted fraction had its genomic DNA isolated and then quantified by UV absorbance on a Nanodrop 2000c. Details on this clone: This clone's antigen is unknown. The record has no base qualities; no much larger clone is one base away.

This TCR came from a man younger than 40 in good health. Sequenced: naive CD4+ T cells sorted from blood. The sample's cell subset or site label, decoded: CD45RA+ positively selected. The chain couples TRBV29-1 to TRBJ2-7; matching of 6 bases hints at TRBD2 as the D gene. The DNA sequence is as follows: TGCAGCGTTGATCAGGGCGGAGGGGAGTACTTC. It encodes CSVDQGGGEYF.